These T cell receptor beta chains were read from a single sample in a study of brain T cells in children with intractable seizures. Profiling relied on immunoSEQ multiplex PCR, and the TCRdb table lists in-frame clones only, not all of them. The sample lists roughly 64,000 clones; roughly 95% were seen once. Sequences were derived from peripheral blood, sampled at surgery. Every receptor here comes from a boy under two years old with focal cortical dysplasia and intractable seizures. The CDR3 runs from the conserved cysteine through the conserved F or W.

TRBV20-1	TRBJ2-5	CSASSLAGVWQETQYF
TRBV19	TRBJ2-4	CASSADRVAKNIQYF
TRBV5-1	TRBJ2-2	CASKIDTGELFF
TRBV10-1	TRBJ2-2	CASSGGLAGELFF
TRBV9	TRBJ2-2	CASSAYSGAIRTGELFF
TRBV29-1	TRBJ1-1	CSVKWGRNTEAFF
TRBV7-2	TRBJ2-1	CASSYDPASYNEQFF
TRBV15	TRBJ2-1	CATSRQGARSSYNEQFF
TRBV3-1/TRBV3-2	TRBJ2-2	CASSRGLAGPNTGELFF
TRBV5-8	TRBJ2-5	CASSLAGAEAQYF